This entry features one TCR beta chain sequence. This sample is part of a study of blood T cell repertoires in COVID-19. Study overall: The origin of the acute and convalescent COVID-19 samples was the United States, Italy and Spain. In each case, the material was cDNA or gDNA derived from T cells, B-cell-depleted T cells, or PBMCs.

As handled by the study authors: For nucleated cells, counts were estimated from reference gene primer amplification. The data were produced by immunoSEQ multiplex PCR, yet TCRdb's version contains in-frame clones alone and is incomplete. V, J and clone size are taken as reported in that table, and D and trimming were inferred from the DNA itself. This table holds approximately 260,000 clones, roughly 80% found once. Trimming at V came to 1 base and at J to 4 bases, leaving 2 bases not matched to a gene. This CDR3 is 14 amino acids long. Germline lookup yields CDR1 SGHVS and CDR2 FNYEAQ. The chain links TRBV7-6 to TRBJ2-5; TRBD2 agrees at 8 bases. The source of this sequence is a woman older than 75 with active or convalescent COVID-19. The sample comprised peripheral blood. The CDR3 region has the DNA TGTGCCAGCAGCTTAGGGACTAGCACAGAGACCCAGTACTTC. Translating it yields CASSLGTSTETQYF.